The T cell receptor (beta chain) under discussion was sequenced for a study of long-term antiretroviral therapy in people with HIV. Whole-study findings and limits: HIV repertoire CDR3 lengths ranged less widely than those of controls.

Trimming removed 0 bases at V and 4 bases at J, with 6 bases between. Germline loops: CDR1 SQVTM, CDR2 ANQGSEA. CDR3 length equals 12 residues. Survey-level immunoSEQ v3.0 assays were run. Some clones are missing from TCRdb's copy, which holds only in-frame ones; the method was immunoSEQ multiplex PCR. The data show 30,000 to 35,000 clones, with around 74% seen just once and 3.4% held by the top ten. Turning to this clone: The antigen remains undetermined.

The sequencing used unsorted PBMCs, collected 3 years after starting antiretroviral therapy. The receptor's source is a man in his forties or fifties with HIV. The chain joins TRBV29-1 to TRBJ1-2, with D maybe TRBD1 (6 bases). CDR3 in amino acids: CSVEDRGYGYTF. Here the CDR3 DNA reads TGCAGCGTTGAAGACAGGGGCTATGGCTACACCTTC.